This TCR beta chain was sequenced for a study of blood T cell repertoires in COVID-19. Study-wide context: Both acute and convalescent COVID-19 samples were obtained from the United States, Italy and Spain. T cells, B-cell-depleted T cells, or PBMCs provided the cDNA or gDNA that served as material.

Authors' processing steps: Nucleated cell number was recorded as an estimate derived from reference gene primer amplification. Assay: immunoSEQ multiplex PCR; the TCRdb copy retains only in-frame clones and omits some. That table furnishes V, J and clone size, whereas the DNA furnished D and trimming. The data show 250,000 to 350,000 clones, 84% seen once. V lost 0 bases, J lost 3 bases, and 5 bases lay in between. This CDR3 spans 14 amino acids. From germline, CDR1 is MNHNY and CDR2 SVGAGI (reference sequence). Seattle's enrolled individuals joined amid active infection and were then monitored longitudinally.

V and J are TRBV6-6 and TRBJ2-2; D gene unclear. Sample: peripheral blood. The source is a human donor with COVID-19, enrolled during active disease. The donor label of this sample is uncertain. The CDR3: CASSYSPDTGELFF. Written as DNA, the CDR3 is TGTGCCAGCAGTTACTCTCCGGACACCGGGGAGCTGTTTTTT.